These T cell receptor beta chains were read from a single sample in a study of OX40 agonist ivuxolimab in advanced cancers. Generated by immunoSEQ multiplex PCR, the TCRdb table keeps only in-frame clones and is missing some. The sample lists under 85,000 clones; more than 70% were seen once. This specimen consisted of CD4+ or CD8+ T cells sorted from blood, obtained in a trial of the OX40 agonist ivuxolimab. The source is an adult with an advanced solid tumor such as melanoma, head and neck, liver or kidney cancer. The CDR3 runs from the conserved cysteine through the conserved F or W. The D gene is left open where the match is weak. Clone size is given for some rows only: seen once, a few or many times, or a class if the clone is expanded.

size: NA
D: TRBD2
V: TRBV7-2
J: TRBJ2-7
DNA: TGTGCCAGCAGCCTTGCGGGGGGGACACCCTACGAGCAGTACTTC
CDR3: CASSLAGGTPYEQYF

size: NA
D: NA
V: TRBV5-1
J: TRBJ1-2
DNA: TGCGCCAGCAGCCTGACAGTGAACTATGGCTACACCTTC
CDR3: CASSLTVNYGYTF

size: NA
D: NA
V: TRBV5-4
J: TRBJ2-7
DNA: TGTGCCAGCAGCCCCGATGCGGGGACGGTTTCATACGAGCAGTACTTC
CDR3: CASSPDAGTVSYEQYF

size: once
D: NA
V: TRBV7-9
J: TRBJ1-2
DNA: TGTGCCAGCAGCTTGGGGGACGGGGCTAACTATGGCTACACCTTC
CDR3: CASSLGDGANYGYTF

size: NA
D: NA
V: TRBV18
J: TRBJ1-2
DNA: TGTGCCAGCTCACCGGGAATAGACAGGAGCGATGGCTACACCTTC
CDR3: CASSPGIDRSDGYTF

size: NA
D: NA
V: TRBV7-8
J: TRBJ1-4
DNA: TGTGCCAGCAGCTTATTAGGAGAACTGTTTTTT
CDR3: CASSLLGELFF

size: NA
D: NA
V: TRBV5-1
J: TRBJ1-1
DNA: TGCGCCAGCAGCTTGACTCGAATGAACACTGAAGCTTTCTTT
CDR3: CASSLTRMNTEAFF

size: NA
D: TRBD1
V: TRBV27
J: TRBJ2-7
DNA: TGTGCCAGCAGAACGGACAGGGGAGGTTCCTACGAGCAGTACTTC
CDR3: CASRTDRGGSYEQYF

size: NA
D: NA
V: TRBV6-5
J: TRBJ2-1
DNA: TGTGCCAGCAGGGCCTCAATTGGGGGAGGTGAGCAGTTCTTC
CDR3: CASRASIGGGEQFF

size: once
D: NA
V: TRBV28
J: TRBJ1-2
DNA: TGTGCCAGCAGCCCTGGCGCAGGGTGGGGGTATGGCTACACCTTC
CDR3: CASSPGAGWGYGYTF

size: NA
D: NA
V: TRBV30
J: TRBJ2-6
DNA: TGTGCCTGGAGTGGCTTATTGAGTGTCCTGACTTTC
CDR3: CAWSGLLSVLTF

size: NA
D: NA
V: TRBV7-9
J: TRBJ1-1
DNA: TGTGCCAGCGTGTTAGGTACAGGGAACACTGAAGCTTTCTTT
CDR3: CASVLGTGNTEAFF

size: NA
D: NA
V: TRBV9
J: TRBJ1-1
DNA: TGTGCCAGCAGCGTAGGAGGGGCGATTAACACTGAAGCTTTCTTT
CDR3: CASSVGGAINTEAFF

size: NA
D: NA
V: TRBV11-2
J: TRBJ2-5
DNA: TGTGCCAGCAGCGCCAGGGGCATCCAAGAGACCCAGTACTTC
CDR3: CASSARGIQETQYF

size: NA
D: NA
V: TRBV6-1
J: TRBJ1-2
DNA: TGTGCCAGCAGTGTGCCGGGGGACCGCGGGCACTATGGCTACACCTTC
CDR3: CASSVPGDRGHYGYTF

size: NA
D: NA
V: TRBV4-2
J: TRBJ1-2
DNA: TGTGCCAGCAGCCCCGGACTGGGGGAGAGAGGTGGCTACACCTTC
CDR3: CASSPGLGERGGYTF

size: NA
D: NA
V: TRBV10-1
J: TRBJ2-7
DNA: TGCGCCAGCAGTGAGACAGGGACGTCCTACGAGCAGTACTTC
CDR3: CASSETGTSYEQYF

size: once
D: NA
V: TRBV9
J: TRBJ1-3
DNA: TGTGCCAGCAGCACCCTCGAGGGTGCTGGAAACACCATATATTTT
CDR3: CASSTLEGAGNTIYF

size: NA
D: NA
V: TRBV2
J: TRBJ1-1
DNA: TGTGCCACCTCGACCGGGAACTCTGAAGCTTTCTTT
CDR3: CATSTGNSEAFF

size: NA
D: NA
V: TRBV7-9
J: TRBJ2-1
DNA: TGTGCCAGCAGTTTGACAGAGCTCTCTTACAATGAGCAGTTCTTC
CDR3: CASSLTELSYNEQFF

size: once
D: NA
V: TRBV7-9
J: TRBJ2-3
DNA: TGTGCCAGCAGCCTGCGACTAGTCCTGAGCACAGATACGCAGTATTTT
CDR3: CASSLRLVLSTDTQYF

size: NA
D: TRBD2
V: TRBV30
J: TRBJ2-1
DNA: TGTGCCTGGAGGGGGCCGGGGGGTAGATCAGGGAATGAGCAGTTCTTC
CDR3: CAWRGPGGRSGNEQFF

size: NA
D: NA
V: TRBV6-6
J: TRBJ1-3
DNA: TGTGCCAGCAGTTACGGGTCGGCCACCATATATTTT
CDR3: CASSYGSATIYF

size: NA
D: NA
V: TRBV19
J: TRBJ2-2
DNA: TGTGCCAGCAATGGACAGTCCACCGGGGAGCTGTTTTTT
CDR3: CASNGQSTGELFF

size: NA
D: TRBD1
V: TRBV7-8
J: TRBJ2-7
DNA: TGTGCCAGCAGCTCGCCGGGACAGGGTTCCTACGAGCAGTACTTC
CDR3: CASSSPGQGSYEQYF

size: NA
D: NA
V: TRBV2
J: TRBJ1-2
DNA: TGTGCCAGCACGAGGGGGGAAGGTGGCTACACCTTC
CDR3: CASTRGEGGYTF

size: NA
D: TRBD1
V: TRBV5-1
J: TRBJ2-5
DNA: TGCGCCAGCAGCTCATCACCCCGGACAGGGGGAGAGACCCAGTACTTC
CDR3: CASSSSPRTGGETQYF

size: few
D: NA
V: TRBV18
J: TRBJ1-2
DNA: TGTGCCAGCTCACCAGGGAGAGGCTACACCTTC
CDR3: CASSPGRGYTF

size: few
D: NA
V: TRBV4-1
J: TRBJ1-5
DNA: TGCGCCAGCAGCCAAGTTGGCAGGACGAATCAGCCCCAGCATTTT
CDR3: CASSQVGRTNQPQHF

size: NA
D: NA
V: TRBV5-6
J: TRBJ1-1
DNA: TGTGCCAGCAGCGGGCTGACGGACACTGAAGCTTTCTTT
CDR3: CASSGLTDTEAFF

size: NA
D: TRBD2
V: TRBV19
J: TRBJ2-7
DNA: TGTGCCAGTACCCTAGCGGGGGGCTCCAGCTCCTACGAGCAGTACTTC
CDR3: CASTLAGGSSSYEQYF